This T cell receptor beta chain was found in a study of shared clonotypes between healthy human individuals. Profiling relied on immunoSEQ multiplex PCR, and the TCRdb table lists in-frame clones only, not all of them. Of about 2.4 million clones in the sample, roughly 93% were seen once. Whole-study results and caveats: Naive subsets usually exceeded memory subsets in estimated richness.

This CDR3 has 14 amino acids. Trimming at V came to 6 bases and at J to 3 bases, leaving 4 bases not matched to a gene. From germline, CDR1 is SNHLY and CDR2 FYNNEI. As for this clone: Its target is unknown.

Sequences were obtained from naive CD4+ T cells from PBMCs. Subset specified: CD45RA+ positively selected. This sequence joins TRBV2 and TRBJ1-2, with 10 bases identical to TRBD1. The sequence was obtained from a man aged 18 to 29 in good health. Some clones in this sample may be carry-over from other donors' samples. The CDR3 protein is CASRLGTGDYGYTF. The CDR3 nucleotides read TGTGCCAGCAGACTAGGGACAGGGGACTATGGCTACACCTTC.